This record looks at one T cell receptor (beta chain) sequence and its context. As yet, its antigen is unknown. Germline CDR1 and CDR2: SGHRS and YFSETQ. There are 17 residues in the CDR3. V dropped 3 bases and J dropped 1; count of bases not matched to a gene: 5. This sample is part of a study of T cell responses to AZD1222 COVID-19 vaccine. Broader study findings: There were repertoire samples only from the period after the peak T cell response.

TCRdb's table, derived via immunoSEQ multiplex PCR, lists solely in-frame clones and lacks some. This table has some 56,000 clones, roughly nine tenths appearing once. Sample: peripheral blood, taken 28 days after the second AZD1222 dose. V and J are TRBV5-1 and TRBJ2-2, with 11 bases matching TRBD2. This receptor was identified in an adult who received the AZD1222 COVID-19 vaccine. Here the CDR3 DNA reads TGCGCCAGCAGCTATCGACTAGCGGGATGGAACACCGGGGAGCTGTTTTTT. Amino acid sequence: CASSYRLAGWNTGELFF. Together with reference TRBV5-1 and TRBJ2-2, the CDR3 gives the full variable domain: KAGVTQTPRYLIKTRGQQVTLSCSPISGHRSVSWYQQTPGQGLQFLFEYFSETQRNKGNFPGRFSGRQFSNSRSEMNVSTLELGDSALYLCASSYRLAGWNTGELFFGEGSRLTVL.